These 32 T cell receptor beta chains came from one sample sequenced in a study of blood T cell repertoires in COVID-19. Sequencing was performed with immunoSEQ multiplex PCR; in TCRdb, only in-frame clones are kept and a portion is missing. The data show roughly 72,000 clones, roughly 80% seen once. The sample consisted of peripheral blood. These receptors originate from a man between 65 and 85 years old who had recovered from COVID-19.

This clone has only a few counts. This rearrangement joins TRBV12-3 or TRBV12-4 to TRBJ2-7; no firm D call. The CDR3 extends over 13 amino acids. Trimming removed 4 bases from V and 0 bases from J, with 7 bases in between. For the CDR3, the DNA is TGTGCCAGCAGTTATAGTAACTCCTACGAGCAGTACTTC. This encodes CASSYSNSYEQYF.

This chain joins TRBV18 and TRBJ2-7; the match to TRBD1 covers 8 bases. Per the germline V gene, CDR1 is KGHSH and CDR2 is LQKENI. The CDR3 loop spans 14 amino acids. The J segment lost 3 bases and the V segment lost 6 bases, leaving 7 bases of the junction unmatched. The CDR3 DNA is TGTGCCAGCTCGTTGGCAGGGGGCTACTACGAGCAGTACTTC. As protein: CASSLAGGYYEQYF.

The chain is built from TRBV4-3 and TRBJ1-2; TRBD1 is a possible D gene (6 bases). The CDR3 runs 14 residues. V lost 0 bases, J lost 6 bases, and 11 bases lay in between. Germline assignment: CDR1 LGHNA and CDR2 YSLEER. The CDR3 is CASSQDGEGDGYTF. The CDR3 region has the DNA TGCGCCAGCAGCCAAGATGGGGAGGGGGATGGCTACACCTTC.

The gene calls are TRBV3-1 (or the pseudogene TRBV3-2) and TRBJ1-4; no firm D call. This CDR3 has 15 residues. Trimming removed 4 bases from V and 10 bases from J, with 19 bases in between. CDR1 and CDR2 from the germline V gene are LGHDT and YNNKEL (reference sequence). The CDR3 here is CASSRAGLFSGKLFF. The CDR3 DNA reads as TGTGCCAGCAGCCGAGCAGGACTCTTTTCCGGAAAACTGTTTTTT.

The rearrangement joins TRBV7-9 to TRBJ1-3, with 7 bases aligning to TRBD1. Germline V gives CDR1 SEHNR, CDR2 FQNEAQ (reference sequence). The CDR3 has 15 amino acids. V shed 5 bases, J shed 6 bases, and the junction held 10 bases outside the gene matches. CDR3 sequence reads: CASSQLDRAANTIYF. The CDR3 nucleotides read TGTGCCAGCAGCCAACTCGACAGGGCGGCAAACACCATATATTTT.

This clone was seen once. The chain employs TRBV6-5 and TRBJ2-4, with 7 bases identical to TRBD2. Unmatched junction bases numbered 8, after V lost 8 bases and J lost 1 base. Germline loops: CDR1 MNHEY, CDR2 SVGAGI. The CDR3 has 15 residues. CDR3 in amino acids: CASCPSGGAKNIQYF. In nucleotides, the CDR3 is TGTGCCAGCTGTCCTTCGGGAGGTGCCAAAAACATTCAGTACTTC.

For the CDR3, the DNA is TGTGCCATCAGTGGGGACAGGTTATACGAGCAGTTCTTC. The encoded protein is CAISGDRLYEQFF. This sequence joins TRBV10-3 and TRBJ2-1, with TRBD1 matching over 8 bases. Germline V gene data show CDR1 as ENHRY and CDR2 as SYGVKD. CDR3 length: 13 amino acids. J gave up 10 bases and V 4 bases, and 6 bases lay outside the gene matches.

This clone was seen a few times. The V and J genes are TRBV7-9 and TRBJ1-1; a weak D match, TRBD1 (5 bases). Trimming stripped 2 bases from V and 1 base from J, with 11 bases between. Looked up from germline, CDR1 is SEHNR and CDR2 is FQNEAQ (reference sequence). The CDR3 runs to 15 residues. As DNA, the CDR3 is TGTGCCAGCAGCTTAAGTAGGGGTCGGAACACTGAAGCTTTCTTT. Translating gives CASSLSRGRNTEAFF.

This chain uses TRBV9 with TRBJ2-1; tentative D call: TRBD2 (6 bases). Looked up from germline, CDR1 is SGDLS and CDR2 is YYNGEE. The CDR3 is made up of 15 amino acids. V was clipped by 1 base and J by 0 bases, with 8 bases between them. The CDR3 protein is CASSVMGGSYNEQFF. The DNA for the CDR3 is TGTGCCAGCAGCGTAATGGGAGGCTCCTACAATGAGCAGTTCTTC.

This rearrangement joins TRBV6-5 to TRBJ1-5; TRBD1 might be the D (6 bases). This CDR3 contains 13 residues. CDR1 and CDR2 (germline): MNHEY, SVGAGI. Trimming removed 7 bases from V and 4 bases from J, with 11 bases in between. The CDR3 coding sequence is TGTGCCAGCACCGGACAGCTGAATCAGCCCCAGCATTTT. This codes for CASTGQLNQPQHF.

This chain uses TRBV4-2 with TRBJ1-3; 7 bases agree with TRBD1. The CDR3 runs 17 residues. V lost 0 bases to trimming and J lost 0 bases; unmatched junction nucleotides: 5. From germline, CDR1 is LGHNA and CDR2 YNFKEQ. The CDR3 spells CASSQEGTAGSGNTIYF. Here the CDR3 DNA reads TGTGCCAGCAGCCAAGAGGGGACAGCAGGCTCTGGAAACACCATATATTTT.

This rearrangement joins TRBV19 to TRBJ2-1; weak D call: TRBD1 (5 bases). Germline values: CDR1 LNHDA, CDR2 SQIVND (reference sequence). The CDR3 sequence is 15 residues long. The V and J ends lost 11 bases and 2 bases respectively, with 19 bases between them. The CDR3 coding sequence is TGTGCCTGCCGCCTAGGGGTGAGTCCCTACAATGAGCAGTTCTTC. Amino acid sequence: CACRLGVSPYNEQFF.

This clone was found a few times. The rearrangement links TRBV6-2 or TRBV6-3 to TRBJ2-3; the D gene is possibly TRBD2 (7 bases). This CDR3 contains 18 residues. Per germline, CDR1 MNHEY and CDR2 SVGEGT. V dropped 2 bases and J dropped 2 bases, with 20 bases sitting between them. The CDR3 DNA sequence: TGTGCCAGCAGTTACGACCTTTTGCGGGGGACAAACACAGATACGCAGTATTTT. Translation gives CASSYDLLRGTNTDTQYF.

The rearrangement links TRBV19 to TRBJ2-2; TRBD2 aligns across 14 bases. Germline CDR1 and CDR2: LNHDA and SQIVND (reference sequence). The CDR3 is 17 residues long. The trim removed 5 bases at V and 4 bases at J, leaving 6 bases unmatched. CDR3 nucleotides: TGTGCCAGTAGTGGGGGACTAGCGGGAGCGTTCACCGGGGAGCTGTTTTTT. This sequence encodes CASSGGLAGAFTGELFF.

The chain uses TRBV27 and TRBJ1-1; TRBD1 aligns across 8 bases. Germline CDR1 reads MNHEY; CDR2 reads SMNVEV (reference sequence). The CDR3 loop spans 17 amino acids. The V and J ends lost 4 bases and 0 bases, in that order; junction bases with no gene match: 10. This chain's CDR3 is CASSSPQGARMNTEAFF. In DNA, the CDR3 is TGTGCCAGCAGTTCCCCCCAGGGGGCGAGGATGAACACTGAAGCTTTCTTT.

The chain uses TRBV25-1 and TRBJ2-5, with D perhaps matching TRBD1 (6 bases). The germline V gene has CDR1 MGHDK and CDR2 SYGVNS. Trimming pared 3 bases from V and 1 base from J, leaving 12 bases between. The CDR3 is 15 amino acids. The DNA of the CDR3 is TGTGCCAGCAGTGATTCGACAGGATTCCAAGAGACCCAGTACTTC. This translates into CASSDSTGFQETQYF.

This chain links TRBV21-1 with TRBJ1-5. TRBV21-1 is flagged as a pseudogene. The CDR3 is 13 residues long. In DNA form, the CDR3 reads TGTGCCAGACTGATTCCCGACAATCAGCCCCAGCATTTT. This codes for CARLIPDNQPQHF.

The rearrangement joins TRBV6-5 to TRBJ2-3; perhaps TRBD2 as D (7 bases). CDR3 size: 14 residues. Trimming shortened V by 8 bases and J by 2 bases, and 14 bases separated the two germline ends. Germline lookup yields CDR1 MNHEY and CDR2 SVGAGI. CDR3 in amino acids: CASQGGGPTDTQYF. The CDR3 region has the DNA TGTGCCAGCCAGGGAGGGGGACCCACAGATACGCAGTATTTT.

V is TRBV5-4 and J is TRBJ2-4; 9 positions agree with TRBD2. Unmatched junction bases numbered 6, after V lost 1 base and J lost 4 bases. Germline assignment: CDR1 SGHNT and CDR2 YYREEE (reference sequence). This CDR3 has 16 residues. CDR3 in DNA: TGTGCCAGCAGCTTGTACCTTACTAGCGGGAAAAACATTCAGTACTTC. Translated: CASSLYLTSGKNIQYF.

V and J are TRBV11-2 and TRBJ1-6, with D maybe TRBD1 (5 bases). CDR1 is SGHAT and CDR2 is FQNNGV in the germline V gene. The germline V and J ends were trimmed by 5 bases and 8 bases, with 13 bases remaining between them. This CDR3 is built from 14 residues. The CDR3 is CASSTGDSYSPLHF. Here the CDR3 DNA reads TGTGCCAGCAGCACGGGGGACTCGTATTCACCCCTCCACTTT.

The chain links TRBV5-1 to TRBJ2-7, with 12 bases identical to TRBD1. V shed 4 bases, J shed 9 bases, and the junction held 11 bases outside the gene matches. Looked up from germline, CDR1 is SGHRS and CDR2 is YFSETQ. This CDR3 comprises 15 residues. CDR3 DNA: TGCGCCAGCAGCAAATCCGGGACAGGGGGCGAGGGGCAGTACTTC. Residues: CASSKSGTGGEGQYF.

In this sample, this clone turned up a few times. The CDR3 is CASGILYEQYF. In DNA, the CDR3 is TGTGCCTCGGGGATCCTCTACGAGCAGTACTTC. The chain couples TRBV7-2 to TRBJ2-7; the D gene is possibly TRBD2 (5 bases). Trimming stripped 11 bases from V and 3 bases from J, with 11 bases between. The CDR3 length is 11 residues. The germline gives CDR1 SGHTA, CDR2 FQGNSA.

The rearrangement joins TRBV7-9 to TRBJ2-2, with 8 bases matching TRBD1. The length of the CDR3 is 14 residues. The V and J ends lost 5 bases and 6 bases, in that order; junction bases with no gene match: 5. Germline loops: CDR1 SEHNR, CDR2 FQNEAQ (reference sequence). The CDR3 is CASSQGAAAGELFF. The CDR3 region has the DNA TGTGCCAGCAGCCAGGGGGCGGCGGCCGGGGAGCTGTTTTTT.

The rearrangement uses TRBV6-4 and TRBJ1-2; D remains ambiguous. This CDR3 contains 14 residues. CDR1 and CDR2 from the germline V gene are MRHNA and SNTAGT. Trimming took 0 bases from V and 8 from J, leaving 13 bases between them. The CDR3 loop is CASSDSSQAMGYTF. DNA of the CDR3: TGTGCCAGCAGTGACTCGTCCCAGGCTATGGGCTACACCTTC.

The rearrangement links TRBV7-9 to TRBJ2-7; 8 nucleotides line up with TRBD2. The trim removed 5 bases at V and 5 bases at J, leaving 11 bases unmatched. This CDR3 spans 15 amino acids. Germline V gene lookup returns CDR1 SEHNR and CDR2 FQNEAQ (reference sequence). This CDR3 is CASSAGLAGTDEQYF. The CDR3 nucleotides read TGTGCCAGCAGCGCCGGTTTAGCGGGAACGGACGAGCAGTACTTC.

The J gene is TRBJ2-7, the V gene TRBV12-2; no check of the table's D call, TRBD2, against the DNA was made. TRBV12-2 has pseudogene status. The CDR3 extends over 11 amino acids. DNA for the CDR3: TGTGCAAGTCGCTCCAGAGGGGAGCAGTACTTC. This encodes CASRSRGEQYF.

This chain joins TRBV11-1 and TRBJ2-1; no definite D call. The CDR3 is 15 amino acids. The germline V and J ends were trimmed by 2 bases and 0 bases, with 8 bases remaining between them. CDR1 and CDR2 (germline): SGHAT, FQDESV (reference sequence). The CDR3 bases are TGTGCCAGCAGCTTAAAGCCTAGCTCCTACAATGAGCAGTTCTTC. As protein: CASSLKPSSYNEQFF.

This clone is deemed large. V and J are TRBV10-3 and TRBJ2-2; weak D call: TRBD1 (6 bases). Germline values: CDR1 ENHRY, CDR2 SYGVKD. The V end was cut by 6 bases, the J end by 6 bases, with 11 bases between. This CDR3 has 13 amino acids. CDR3 region: CAIRIGGPGELFF. The DNA for the CDR3 is TGTGCCATCAGGATAGGGGGTCCCGGGGAGCTGTTTTTT.

J is TRBJ2-7 and V is TRBV10-3; D not resolved. Looked up from germline, CDR1 is ENHRY and CDR2 is SYGVKD. CDR3 length: 11 amino acids. V shed 2 bases and J shed 6 bases, with 5 bases lying between them. CDR3 protein: CAISERGEQYF. The DNA for the CDR3 is TGTGCCATCAGTGAGAGAGGCGAGCAGTACTTC.

There are a few counts of this clone. The chain combines TRBV5-4 with TRBJ1-2; maybe TRBD1 (6 bases). Germline-derived CDR1 and CDR2 are SGHNT and YYREEE (reference sequence). Trimming shortened V by 4 bases and J by 0 bases, and 13 bases separated the two germline ends. The CDR3 is 15 amino acids. CDR3 nucleotide sequence: TGTGCCAGCAGCACTGAACAGGGATCTAACTATGGCTACACCTTC. This translates into CASSTEQGSNYGYTF.

The chain has TRBV3-1 (or the pseudogene TRBV3-2) and TRBJ2-3; D possibly corresponds to TRBD2 (6 bases). The CDR3 loop spans 14 amino acids. CDR1 and CDR2 from the germline V gene are LGHDT and YNNKEL (reference sequence). Trimming pared 2 bases from V and 1 base from J, leaving 7 bases between. The CDR3 reads CASSQTGGTDTQYF. CDR3 bases: TGTGCCAGCAGCCAAACGGGGGGCACAGATACGCAGTATTTT.

The chain recombines TRBV21-1 with TRBJ1-2; the table assigns TRBD1, which was not confirmed against the DNA. TRBV21-1 is flagged as a pseudogene. The CDR3 is 17 residues long. CDR3 nucleotide sequence: TGTGCCAGCAGCAAAGCGCCGGGGACAGGGGATTCGAAGGGCTACACCTTC. It codes for CASSKAPGTGDSKGYTF.